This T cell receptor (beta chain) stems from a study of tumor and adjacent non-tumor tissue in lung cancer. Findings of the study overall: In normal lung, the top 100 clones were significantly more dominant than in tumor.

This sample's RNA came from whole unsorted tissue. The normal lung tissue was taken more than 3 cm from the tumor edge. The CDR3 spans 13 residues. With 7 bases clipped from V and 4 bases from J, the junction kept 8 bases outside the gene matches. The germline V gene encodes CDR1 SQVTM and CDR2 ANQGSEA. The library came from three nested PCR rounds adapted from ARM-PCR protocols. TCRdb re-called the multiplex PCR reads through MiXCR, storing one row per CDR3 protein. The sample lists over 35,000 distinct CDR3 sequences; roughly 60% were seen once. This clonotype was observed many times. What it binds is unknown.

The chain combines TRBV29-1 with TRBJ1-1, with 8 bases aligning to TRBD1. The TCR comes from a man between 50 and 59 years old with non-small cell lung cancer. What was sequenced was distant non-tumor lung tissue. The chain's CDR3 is CSAMTGAGTEAFF. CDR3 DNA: TGCAGCGCCATGACAGGGGCGGGCACTGAAGCTTTCTTT.